The TCR beta chain described here comes from a study of blood T cell repertoires in COVID-19. About the research overall: The origin of the acute and convalescent COVID-19 samples was the United States, Italy and Spain. In each case, the material was cDNA or gDNA derived from T cells, B-cell-depleted T cells, or PBMCs.

CDR1 is SEHNR, CDR2 FQNEAQ, per germline (reference sequence). V dropped 5 bases and J dropped 3 bases, with 17 bases sitting between them. The CDR3 contains 16 residues. Original data processing: For nucleated cells, counts were estimated from reference gene primer amplification. Here immunoSEQ multiplex PCR was the method, and the copy in TCRdb shows in-frame clones only, minus some. That table supplies the V and J calls and clone size; D and trimming were determined from the DNA. The data contain over 150,000 clones, roughly nine tenths of them singletons. Sequencing was performed on peripheral blood. The receptor's source is a man aged 70 or older with active or convalescent COVID-19. The V call is TRBV7-9, the J call TRBJ2-1, with TRBD2 as a possible D gene (5 bases). CDR3 protein: CASSLTGYSDYNEQFF. DNA of the CDR3: TGTGCCAGCAGCCTGACGGGGTATAGTGACTACAATGAGCAGTTCTTC.